This T cell receptor (beta chain) was sequenced for a study of T cell responses to AZD1222 COVID-19 vaccine. Germline V gene lookup returns CDR1 SGHNT and CDR2 YYREEE (reference sequence). CDR3 size: 13 residues. Between the trimmed V and J ends, which lost 2 bases and 2 bases, there was a span of 7 bases. Only in-frame clones appear in the TCRdb table, and some are missing; sequencing was by immunoSEQ multiplex PCR. Of 140,000 to 150,000 clones detected, approximately 90% appear once; the ten largest clones hold 3.5% to 4.5%. Study-level findings and limits: Spike-specific TCR breadth and depth rose after two AZD1222 doses. The repertoires were collected only after the peak T cell response. Nearly half of spike-specific TCRs reportedly target variant regions that are unmutated in the B.1.351 and B.1.1.7 variants.

This clone showed up just a few times. What it recognizes is unknown. This sample comprised peripheral blood, obtained 28 days after the second AZD1222 dose. This sequence joins TRBV5-4 and TRBJ1-2; the D is unclear. The sequence came from an adult who received the AZD1222 COVID-19 vaccine. This CDR3 reads CASSFDPNYGYTF. Written as DNA, the CDR3 is TGTGCCAGCAGCTTTGACCCAAACTATGGCTACACCTTC.